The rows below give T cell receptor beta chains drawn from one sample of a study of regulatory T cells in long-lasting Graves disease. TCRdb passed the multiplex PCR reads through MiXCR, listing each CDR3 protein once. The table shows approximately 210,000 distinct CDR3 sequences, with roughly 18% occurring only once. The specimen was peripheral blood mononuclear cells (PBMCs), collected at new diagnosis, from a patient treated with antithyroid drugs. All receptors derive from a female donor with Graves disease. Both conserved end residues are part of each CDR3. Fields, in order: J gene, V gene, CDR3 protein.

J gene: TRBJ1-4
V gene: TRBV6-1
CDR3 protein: CARLGHKSEKLFF

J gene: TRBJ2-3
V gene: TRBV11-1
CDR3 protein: CASSSGQGGTDTQYF

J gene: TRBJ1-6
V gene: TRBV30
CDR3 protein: CAWSDNGSPLHF

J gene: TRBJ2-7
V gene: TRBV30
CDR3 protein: CAWKKDRGLEQYF

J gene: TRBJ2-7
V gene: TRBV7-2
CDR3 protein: CASSLSGPYEQYF

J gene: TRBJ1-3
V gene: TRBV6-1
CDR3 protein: CASSELPGQGNTIYF

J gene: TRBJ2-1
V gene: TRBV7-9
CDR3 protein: CASSLARQVQQFF

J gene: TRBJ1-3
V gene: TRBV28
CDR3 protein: CASSFESGTNSGNTIYF

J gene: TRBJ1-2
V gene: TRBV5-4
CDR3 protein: CASSLGTGYTF

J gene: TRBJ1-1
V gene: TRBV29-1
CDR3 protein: CSVEPLDPRAEAFF

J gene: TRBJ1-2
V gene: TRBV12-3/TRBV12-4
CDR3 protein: CASSLAQGPYGYTF

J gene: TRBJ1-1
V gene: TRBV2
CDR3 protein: CASRSRQLNTEAFF

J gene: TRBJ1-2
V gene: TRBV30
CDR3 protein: CAWRTGRFYGYTF

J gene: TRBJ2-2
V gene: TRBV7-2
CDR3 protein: CASRQPGQRSNTGELFF

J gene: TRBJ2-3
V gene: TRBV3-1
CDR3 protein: CASSLRGFTGTDTQYF

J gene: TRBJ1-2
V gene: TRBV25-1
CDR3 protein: CASNSERGRDGYTF

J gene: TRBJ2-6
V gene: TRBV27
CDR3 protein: CASGLSGRAAGANVLTF

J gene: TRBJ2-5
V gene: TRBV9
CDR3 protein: CASSDQETQYF

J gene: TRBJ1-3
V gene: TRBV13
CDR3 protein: CASSPRGTYSGNTIYF

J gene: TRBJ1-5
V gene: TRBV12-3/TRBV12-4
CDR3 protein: CASSRGGPHQPQHF

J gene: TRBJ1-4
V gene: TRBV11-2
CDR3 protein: CASSHRTAATNEKLFF

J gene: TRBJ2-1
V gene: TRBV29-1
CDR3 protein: CSVELGRWDNEQFF

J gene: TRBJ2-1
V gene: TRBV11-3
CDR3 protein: CASRTLAGGPHNEQFF

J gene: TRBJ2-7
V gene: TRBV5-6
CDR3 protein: CASSWGPGMSSYEQYF

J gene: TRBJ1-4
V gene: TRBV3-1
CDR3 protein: CASGTGQGQGTTNEKLFF

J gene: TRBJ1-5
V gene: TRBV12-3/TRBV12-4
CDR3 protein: CASSLLGKIVVQPQHF

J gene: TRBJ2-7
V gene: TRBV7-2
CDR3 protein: CASSPGLAGVGEQSF

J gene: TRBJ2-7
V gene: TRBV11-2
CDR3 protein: CASSLSFSGADEQYF

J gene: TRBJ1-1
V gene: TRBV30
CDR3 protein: CAWSEVTGRNTEAFF

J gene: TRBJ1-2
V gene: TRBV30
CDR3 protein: CAWSVRAKGYGYTF

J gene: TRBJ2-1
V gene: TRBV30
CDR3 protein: CAWSRGSLPEQFF

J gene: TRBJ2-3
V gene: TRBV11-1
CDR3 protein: CASSFLGDTQYF

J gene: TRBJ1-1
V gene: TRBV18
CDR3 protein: CASSPASGGFTEAFF

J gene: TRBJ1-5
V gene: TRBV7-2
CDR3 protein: CASSSLGVSSNQPQHF

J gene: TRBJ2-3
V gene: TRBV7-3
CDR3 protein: CASSRSGVVPPDTQYF

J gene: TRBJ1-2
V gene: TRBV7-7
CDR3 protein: CASSAWTGEGYTF

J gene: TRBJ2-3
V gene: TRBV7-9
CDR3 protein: CASSASRGADTQYF

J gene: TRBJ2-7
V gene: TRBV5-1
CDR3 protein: CASSGSSYEQYF

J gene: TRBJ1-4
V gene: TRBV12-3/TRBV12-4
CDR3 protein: CASSWRGATNEKLFF

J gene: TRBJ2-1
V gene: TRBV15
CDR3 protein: CATSRTSVLYNEQFF

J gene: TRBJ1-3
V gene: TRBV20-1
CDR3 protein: CSARATGGARNTIYF

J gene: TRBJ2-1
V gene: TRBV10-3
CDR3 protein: CAVGQGEGAVQFF

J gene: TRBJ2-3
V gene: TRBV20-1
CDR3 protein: CSARDHRRQGLGPDTQYF

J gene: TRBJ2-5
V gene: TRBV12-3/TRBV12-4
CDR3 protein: CASAFSGQGVQETQYF

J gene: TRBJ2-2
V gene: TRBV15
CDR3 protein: CATSRAGLADTGELFF